A single sample is the source of the 24 T cell receptor beta chains below, sequenced in a study of T cell repertoires in ileal Crohn's disease. Time point noted: inflamed ileum from the surgical specimen. The protocol was immunoSEQ multiplex PCR, while the TCRdb copy is restricted to in-frame clones and leaves out a portion. Altogether approximately 11,000 clones are present, roughly 84% being singletons, with the ten largest covering 9.5%. Specimen: ileal tissue. The receptors stem from an adult with Crohn's disease.

The chain is built from TRBV7-2 and TRBJ2-3; possible D gene TRBD1, 6 bases. Germline values: CDR1 SGHTA, CDR2 FQGNSA. The CDR3 is 14 residues long. V was cut by 5 bases and J by 6 bases, with 15 bases left in between. This CDR3 is CASSLQGHEDTQYF. The DNA of the CDR3 is TGTGCCAGCAGCCTACAGGGACATGAGGATACGCAGTATTTT.

This clone was found a few times. This sequence joins TRBV5-1 and TRBJ2-1; unclear D gene. The CDR3 runs to 13 residues. Trimming stripped 0 bases from V and 6 bases from J, with 7 bases between. The germline gives CDR1 SGHRS, CDR2 YFSETQ. CDR3 loop: CASSLGLGNEQFF. DNA for the CDR3: TGCGCCAGCAGCTTGGGGCTAGGCAATGAGCAGTTCTTC.

The chain couples TRBV10-3 to TRBJ2-3, with TRBD2 matching over 8 bases. The CDR3 extends over 14 amino acids. The germline CDR1 and CDR2 sequences are ENHRY and SYGVKD. V lost 6 bases to trimming and J lost 5 bases; unmatched junction nucleotides: 7. The CDR3 bases are TGTGCCATCAGAACAGCGGGAGTAGAAGATACGCAGTATTTT. It is translated as CAIRTAGVEDTQYF.

In DNA form, the CDR3 reads TGTGCCAGCAGCTTCAACAGACTAGCCCGAGGTGCTGCCAATGAGCAGTTCTTC. Protein product: CASSFNRLARGAANEQFF. This chain uses TRBV11-2 with TRBJ2-1; TRBD2 aligns across 7 bases. Trimming cost V 3 bases and J 6 bases; bases outside gene matches: 17. The CDR3 contains 18 residues. In germline, CDR1 is SGHAT, CDR2 FQNNGV.

This clone has a single count. The V and J genes are TRBV18 and TRBJ1-6, with TRBD1 identical over 9 bases. This CDR3 is 16 amino acids long. Germline V CDR1 and CDR2: KGHSH, LQKENI. The V and J ends lost 3 bases and 7 bases, in that order; junction bases with no gene match: 7. The CDR3 DNA reads as TGTGCCAGCTCACCGTGGACAGGGGCCCCGAATTCACCCCTCCACTTT. Protein product: CASSPWTGAPNSPLHF.

Only a few counts were recorded for this clone. This chain uses TRBV7-2 with TRBJ1-5; TRBD1 agrees at 9 bases. The CDR3 extends over 14 amino acids. Trimming at V came to 4 bases and at J to 5 bases, leaving 3 bases not matched to a gene. Germline CDR1 SGHTA, CDR2 FQGNSA. The CDR3 nucleotides read TGTGCCAGCAGCTCCACAGGGGGCGATCAGCCCCAGCATTTT. Its translation is CASSSTGGDQPQHF.

This clone has just a few counts. The J gene is TRBJ2-7, the V gene TRBV6-5; TRBD2 might be the D (5 bases). Germline lookup yields CDR1 MNHEY and CDR2 SVGAGI. Trimming took off 4 bases at V and 3 bases at J, with 13 bases between the two ends. There are 14 residues in the CDR3. The chain's CDR3 is CASSSGIDHYEQYF. Here the CDR3 DNA reads TGTGCCAGCAGTTCGGGAATTGACCACTACGAGCAGTACTTC.

The CDR3 region has the DNA TGTGCCAGCAGCCCACGGCAGGGTACAGTGCAGTACTTC. It encodes CASSPRQGTVQYF. The chain links TRBV11-3 to TRBJ2-7; TRBD1 is a possible D gene (5 bases). The V end lost 5 bases, the J end lost 9 bases, and 17 bases lay between the germline ends. CDR1 is SGHNT, CDR2 YENEEA, per germline. The length of the CDR3 is 13 residues.

The chain combines TRBV5-1 with TRBJ2-5; 9 nucleotides match TRBD2. This CDR3 spans 15 amino acids. CDR1 SGHRS and CDR2 YFSETQ come from the germline V gene. V was pared by 4 bases and J by 4 bases, with 8 bases of the junction left unmatched. This CDR3 is CASSPREGQAETQYF. The CDR3 nucleotides read TGCGCCAGCAGCCCGCGGGAGGGCCAGGCAGAGACCCAGTACTTC.

This clone was counted between two and nine times. The chain links TRBV2 to TRBJ2-1, with 11 bases identical to TRBD2. Trimming took 8 bases from V and 10 from J; bases not matched to a gene: 7. The CDR3 has 13 residues. The germline V gene has CDR1 SNHLY and CDR2 FYNNEI. CDR3 residues: CASHRASGREQFF. The DNA of the CDR3 is TGTGCCAGCCACAGGGCTAGCGGGAGGGAGCAGTTCTTC.

The genes are TRBV11-2 and TRBJ2-4, with 9 bases matching TRBD1. V was clipped by 4 bases and J by 7 bases; unmatched bases: 2. Germline values: CDR1 SGHAT, CDR2 FQNNGV. The CDR3 covers 13 residues. The DNA for the CDR3 is TGTGCCAGCAGCTGGACAGGGGCGAACATTCAGTACTTC. Translation gives CASSWTGANIQYF.

This rearrangement joins TRBV27 to TRBJ1-4, with TRBD1 as a possible D gene (6 bases). Trimming stripped 3 bases from V and 8 bases from J, with 13 bases between. There are 14 residues in the CDR3. Per germline, CDR1 MNHEY and CDR2 SMNVEV (reference sequence). In DNA, the CDR3 is TGTGCCAGCAGTTTCAGGGAGAGGGGGGAAAAACTGTTTTTT. Translation gives CASSFRERGEKLFF.

This clone was seen only once. The chain couples TRBV30 to TRBJ2-7, with 9 bases aligning to TRBD1. Germline V lookup: CDR1 GTSNPN, CDR2 SVGIG (reference sequence). The CDR3 covers 16 residues. The trim removed 4 bases at V and 0 bases at J, leaving 10 bases unmatched. CDR3 sequence: CAWMTGRDRDSYEQYF. In DNA form, the CDR3 reads TGTGCCTGGATGACAGGGAGGGACAGGGACTCCTACGAGCAGTACTTC.

The chain joins TRBV2 to TRBJ1-3; D is possibly TRBD1 (5 bases). The germline CDR1 and CDR2 sequences are SNHLY and FYNNEI. CDR3 size: 14 residues. Between the trimmed V and J ends, which lost 7 bases and 0 bases, there was a span of 10 bases. This CDR3 is CASTGTSSGNTIYF. The DNA for the CDR3 is TGTGCCAGCACCGGGACTAGCTCTGGAAACACCATATATTTT.

This clone was seen more than once but under ten times. V and J are TRBV9 and TRBJ2-3, with a possible D match to TRBD2 (6 bases). Germline loops: CDR1 SGDLS, CDR2 YYNGEE. V was cut by 0 bases and J by 3 bases, with 14 bases left in between. The CDR3 has 16 amino acids. The CDR3 here is CASSVVGSGSTDTQYF. The CDR3 nucleotides are TGTGCCAGCAGCGTAGTCGGTAGCGGTTCAACAGATACGCAGTATTTT.

The rearrangement uses TRBV6-5 and TRBJ1-4, with TRBD1 matching 9 bases. V dropped 6 bases and J dropped 8; count of bases not matched to a gene: 4. Germline assignment: CDR1 MNHEY and CDR2 SVGAGI. The CDR3 spans 13 residues. The DNA of the CDR3 is TGTGCCAGCAGCTTTACAGGGGGCGAAAAACTGTTTTTT. It encodes CASSFTGGEKLFF.

The chain combines TRBV6-1 with TRBJ2-7; no clear D gene. The germline gives CDR1 MNHNS, CDR2 SASEGT. Trimming pared 1 base from V and 4 bases from J, leaving 11 bases between. This CDR3 has 14 amino acids. CDR3 bases: TGTGCCAGCAGTGAAGTAGGGAAAGCTTACGAGCAGTACGTC. It is translated as CASSEVGKAYEQYV.

The chain links TRBV30 to TRBJ1-5, with TRBD1 as a possible D gene (5 bases). This CDR3 is built from 13 residues. Between the trimmed V and J ends, which lost 2 bases and 7 bases, there was a span of 12 bases. CDR1 is GTSNPN, CDR2 SVGIG, per germline (reference sequence). The CDR3 protein is CAWSTGNRQPQHF. CDR3 bases: TGTGCCTGGAGTACAGGTAATCGGCAGCCCCAGCATTTT.

This clone was counted a single time. This chain links TRBV19 with TRBJ1-5; D remains ambiguous. CDR1 is LNHDA, CDR2 SQIVND, per germline (reference sequence). The CDR3 covers 12 residues. With 3 bases removed from V and 3 bases from J, the gap between germline ends came to 3 bases. CDR3 nucleotides: TGTGCCAGTAGTATGTACAATCAGCCCCAGCATTTT. Translation: CASSMYNQPQHF.

The V and J genes are TRBV5-1 and TRBJ1-1; D may be TRBD1 (5 bases). Germline assignment: CDR1 SGHRS and CDR2 YFSETQ. The CDR3 length is 14 residues. The V gene lost 0 bases and the J gene lost 4 bases, with 10 bases spanning the gap. The CDR3 DNA reads TGCGCCAGCAGCTTGGGTTGGGGCAGCACTGAAGCTTTCTTT. Translated, it gives CASSLGWGSTEAFF.

The chain is built from TRBV4-1 and TRBJ2-7; possible D gene TRBD2, 6 bases. Trimming removed 0 bases at V and 7 bases at J, with 19 bases between. This CDR3 spans 16 amino acids. Germline values: CDR1 MGHRA, CDR2 YSYEKL. The CDR3 DNA reads TGCGCCAGCAGCCAAGAGATGGCGGGATGGGGCTGGGAGCAGTACTTC. This encodes CASSQEMAGWGWEQYF.

The V call is TRBV2, the J call TRBJ2-5, with TRBD1 matching 10 bases. Germline assignment: CDR1 SNHLY and CDR2 FYNNEI. This CDR3 region has 13 residues. Trimming cost V 6 bases and J 3 bases; bases outside gene matches: 1. The CDR3 here is CASRGTGEETQYF. The CDR3 region has the DNA TGTGCCAGCAGAGGGACAGGGGAAGAGACCCAGTACTTC. Full variable domain (missing parts from reference TRBV2 and TRBJ2-5): EPEVTQTPSHQVTQMGQEVILRCVPISNHLYFYWYRQILGQKVEFLVSFYNNEISEKSEIFDDQFSVERPDGSNFTLKIRSTKLEDSAMYFCASRGTGEETQYFGPGTRLLVL.

The V call is TRBV19, the J call TRBJ2-6; D remains unclear. The V and J ends lost 1 base and 0 bases respectively, with 10 bases between them. The germline V gene has CDR1 LNHDA and CDR2 SQIVND (reference sequence). The CDR3 contains 17 residues. The CDR3 loop reads CASSIGGSLSGANVLTF. As DNA, the CDR3 is TGTGCCAGTAGTATAGGAGGTAGCCTCTCTGGGGCCAACGTCCTGACTTTC.

The V gene is TRBV7-2, the J gene TRBJ1-1; TRBD1 agrees at 7 bases. Germline V lookup: CDR1 SGHTA, CDR2 FQGNSA. The V segment lost 5 bases and the J segment 3 bases; nucleotides outside the gene matches: 9. There are 15 residues in the CDR3. The CDR3 loop reads CASSIYRDRDTEAFF. Here the CDR3 DNA reads TGTGCCAGCAGCATTTACCGGGACAGAGACACTGAAGCTTTCTTT.